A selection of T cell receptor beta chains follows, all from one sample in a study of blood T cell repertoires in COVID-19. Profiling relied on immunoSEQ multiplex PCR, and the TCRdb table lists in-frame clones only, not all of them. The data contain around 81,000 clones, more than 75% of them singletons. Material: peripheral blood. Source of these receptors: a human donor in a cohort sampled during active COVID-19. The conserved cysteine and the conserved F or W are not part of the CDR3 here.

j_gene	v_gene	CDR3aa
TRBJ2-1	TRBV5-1	ASSRGPHNEQF
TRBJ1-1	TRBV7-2	ASSFDRGQRNTEAF
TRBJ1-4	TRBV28	ASSFKVRTPGGKLF
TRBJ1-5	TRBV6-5	ASNRGNQPQH
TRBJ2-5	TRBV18	ASSPRGGLLAGDETQY
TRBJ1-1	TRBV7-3	ASSRQGSTEAF
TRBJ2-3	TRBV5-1	ASSLATVPDTQY
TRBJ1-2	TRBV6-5	ASRSTGHGSYGYT
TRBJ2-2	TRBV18	ASSPLTHTGELF
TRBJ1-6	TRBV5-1	ASSFTGTGLGPLH
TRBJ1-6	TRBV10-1	ASSRRTGYNSPLH
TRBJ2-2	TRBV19	ASSIKHTGELF
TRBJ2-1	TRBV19	ASSKRGSPSYNEQF
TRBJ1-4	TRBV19	ASSLRQGINEKLF
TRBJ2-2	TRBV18	ASSEQAGDYTGELF
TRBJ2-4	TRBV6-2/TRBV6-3	ASGPTGGTENIQY
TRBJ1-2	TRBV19	ASSLQGNYGYT
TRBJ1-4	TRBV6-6	ASSYGGEKLF
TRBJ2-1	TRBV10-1	ASSESGGSSYNEQF
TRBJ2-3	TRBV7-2	ASSLGRAGADTQY
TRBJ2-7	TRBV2	ASSDLRQTLTPIRHEQY
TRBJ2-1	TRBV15	ATSRDRGFGNEQF
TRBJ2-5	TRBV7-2	ASSLGSLAGETQY
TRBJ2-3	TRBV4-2	ASSYGQGEGTQY
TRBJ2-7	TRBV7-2	ASSSLGGGQGHYEQY
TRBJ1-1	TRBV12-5	ASGLGDTASQAF
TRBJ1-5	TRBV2	ASSPERQVNQPQH
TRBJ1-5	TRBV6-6	ASSSYEQGQPQH
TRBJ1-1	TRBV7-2	ASSLKRNTEAF
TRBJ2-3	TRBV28	ASSLSRTGGDTQY
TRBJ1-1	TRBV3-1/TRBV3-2	ASSRNPGEAF
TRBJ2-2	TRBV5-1	ASTGQGEVGELF
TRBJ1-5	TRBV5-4	ASSFGQGNQPQH
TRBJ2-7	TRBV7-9	ASSLGGQGGYEQY
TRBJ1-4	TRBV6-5	ASRILTGGREKLF
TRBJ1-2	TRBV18	ASSGQGWYGYT
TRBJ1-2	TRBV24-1	ATSSLVFYGYT
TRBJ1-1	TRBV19	ASNGRVGTEAF
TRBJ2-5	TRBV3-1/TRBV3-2	ASSQDSQRAVQETQY
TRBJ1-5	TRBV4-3	ASSPNRGQPQH
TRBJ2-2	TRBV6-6	ASSHTGLEPGELF
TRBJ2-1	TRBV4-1	ASSQGPQGGSYNEQF
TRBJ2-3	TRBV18	ASSPTGLAGTTDTQY
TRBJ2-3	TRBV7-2	ASSYEASRVKDTQY
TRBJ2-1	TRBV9	ASSVGAGASYNEQF
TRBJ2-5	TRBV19	ASSIRASGMGETQY
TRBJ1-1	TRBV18	ASSPLGQAEAF
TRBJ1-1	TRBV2	ASRPGQGARTEAF